This passage covers 21 T cell receptor beta chains from one sample sequenced in a study of T cell changes during pregnancy in multiple sclerosis. The method was immunoSEQ multiplex PCR; TCRdb's version includes in-frame clones alone and lacks a portion of them. Of approximately 64,000 clones listed, about 90% are singletons. The sequencing here drew on peripheral blood, taken in the second trimester of pregnancy. These receptors all come from a female donor in good health, enrolled as a control in a pregnancy study.

The chain recombines TRBV28 with TRBJ2-3, with a weak D call TRBD2 (5 bases). In germline, CDR1 is MDHEN, CDR2 SYDVKM. CDR3 length: 15 residues. V was trimmed by 4 bases and J by 1 base, leaving 12 bases between them. CDR3 protein: CASSSRGWGTDTQYF. For the CDR3, the DNA is TGTGCCAGCAGTTCTCGAGGGTGGGGCACAGATACGCAGTATTTT.

The chain couples TRBV6-1 to TRBJ2-2; the D gene is possibly TRBD2 (6 bases). Germline CDR1 MNHNS, CDR2 SASEGT. V dropped 1 base and J dropped 3 bases, with 9 bases sitting between them. This CDR3 contains 15 residues. The CDR3 DNA reads as TGTGCCAGCAGTGAAGTCAGGAGGGACACCGGGGAGCTGTTTTTT. It translates to CASSEVRRDTGELFF.

The chain couples TRBV5-1 to TRBJ1-1, with 10 bases that match TRBD1. The V segment lost 4 bases and the J segment 8 bases; nucleotides outside the gene matches: 2. The CDR3 runs 12 residues. CDR1 is SGHRS and CDR2 is YFSETQ in the germline V gene. CDR3 protein: CASSVDRGEAFF. DNA for the CDR3: TGCGCCAGCAGCGTGGACAGGGGGGAAGCTTTCTTT.

The rearrangement joins TRBV7-3 to TRBJ2-3; TRBD2 matches at 9 bases. The V gene's germline CDR1 is SGHTA and CDR2 FQGTGA. CDR3 size: 14 residues. J lost 6 bases, V lost 0 bases, and 1 base had no gene match. The CDR3 bases are TGTGCCAGCAGCTTAACGCGGGGGGGCGATACGCAGTATTTT. It is translated as CASSLTRGGDTQYF.

V is TRBV29-1 and J is TRBJ2-3; TRBD1 aligns across 7 bases. CDR1 is SQVTM and CDR2 is ANQGSEA in the germline V gene. The J segment lost 1 base and the V segment lost 6 bases, leaving 7 bases of the junction unmatched. The CDR3 has 14 residues. The CDR3 is CSVDRTGRTDTQYF. DNA for the CDR3: TGCAGCGTGGACCGGACAGGACGCACAGATACGCAGTATTTT.

The V call is TRBV4-1, the J call TRBJ2-1, with D tentatively TRBD2 (6 bases). Germline CDR1 MGHRA, CDR2 YSYEKL. The CDR3 extends over 12 amino acids. Trimming shortened V by 5 bases and J by 9 bases, and 11 bases separated the two germline ends. Here the CDR3 DNA reads TGCGCCAGCAGCTCCGAGGAGGGTGAGCAGTTCTTC. Encoded protein: CASSSEEGEQFF.

This chain links TRBV28 with TRBJ2-3; possible D gene TRBD2, 6 bases. CDR3 length: 13 residues. Between the trimmed V and J ends, which lost 4 bases and 6 bases, there was a span of 11 bases. Germline-derived CDR1 and CDR2 are MDHEN and SYDVKM. The DNA of the CDR3 is TGTGCCAGCAGTTCGGGACTCGTGGATACGCAGTATTTT. Protein sequence: CASSSGLVDTQYF.

This sequence joins TRBV28 and TRBJ1-2, with D possibly TRBD1 on 6 matching bases. This CDR3 region has 14 residues. Germline V gives CDR1 MDHEN, CDR2 SYDVKM. Trimming cost V 3 bases and J 4 bases, with 12 bases left between them. The CDR3 loop is CASSFPTGLYGYTF. CDR3 coding DNA: TGTGCCAGCAGTTTCCCCACAGGGCTCTATGGCTACACCTTC.

This clone is a singleton in its sample. The rearrangement uses TRBV15 and TRBJ2-1, with D possibly TRBD1 on 6 matching bases. The ends were cut back, 4 bases at V and 15 bases at J, with 13 bases in the middle. The CDR3 consists of 11 residues. Germline CDR1 reads LNHNV; CDR2 reads YYDKDF (reference sequence). The CDR3 DNA follows: TGTGCCACCAGCACCGGACAGTCTCTGTTCTTC. It codes for CATSTGQSLFF. Full variable domain (outside the CDR3, taken from reference TRBV15 and TRBJ2-1): DAMVIQNPRYQVTQFGKPVTLSCSQTLNHNVMYWYQQKSSQAPKLLFHYYDKDFNNEADTPDNFQSRRPNTSFCFLDIRSPGLGDTAMYLCATSTGQSLFFGPGTRLTVL.

V is TRBV25-1 and J is TRBJ2-1; 8 positions match TRBD1. The CDR3 has 15 amino acids. Losses at the gene ends were 5 bases for V and 8 bases for J; bases not matched to a gene: 11. In germline, CDR1 is MGHDK, CDR2 SYGVNS. Here the CDR3 DNA reads TGTGCCAGCAGTAGACGGCAGGGGGCGCGGCATGAGCAGTTCTTC. Translating it yields CASSRRQGARHEQFF. Combining the CDR3 with reference TRBV25-1 and TRBJ2-1 gives the whole variable domain EADIYQTPRYLVIGTGKKITLECSQTMGHDKMYWYQQDPGMELHLIHYSYGVNSTEKGDLSSESTVSRIRTEHFPLTLESARPSHTSQYLCASSRRQGARHEQFFGPGTRLTVL.

The rearrangement uses TRBV7-3 and TRBJ1-1; a weak D match, TRBD1 (5 bases). Trimming pared 5 bases from V and 3 bases from J, leaving 10 bases between. CDR1 and CDR2 from the germline V gene are SGHTA and FQGTGA. This CDR3 is 13 amino acids long. CDR3 sequence: CASSPDSDTEAFF. The CDR3, as DNA: TGTGCCAGCAGCCCCGACAGTGACACTGAAGCTTTCTTT.

A note on this clone: The junction departs from the called germline gene at one end, perhaps through a read error. The rearrangement joins TRBV20-1 to TRBJ1-2, with 8 bases that match TRBD1. Germline V gene sequence: CDR1 DFQATT, CDR2 SNEGSKA (reference sequence). CDR3 length: 11 amino acids. This chain's CDR3 is CIPTGDYGYTF. In nucleotides, the CDR3 is TGTATACCGACAGGGGACTATGGCTACACCTTC.

The rearrangement joins TRBV4-1 to TRBJ1-1; TRBD1 is a possible D gene (6 bases). The germline V gene encodes CDR1 MGHRA and CDR2 YSYEKL. Trimming stripped 0 bases from V and 5 bases from J, with 19 bases between. This CDR3 comprises 17 residues. The CDR3 nucleotides are TGCGCCAGCAGCCAAGATGGGGGCGGGTACCGAGGAACTGAAGCTTTCTTT. It codes for CASSQDGGGYRGTEAFF.

This chain joins TRBV7-2 and TRBJ1-1, with a possible D match to TRBD1 (6 bases). The ends were cut back, 1 base at V and 2 bases at J, with 8 bases in the middle. CDR3 length: 14 amino acids. Germline CDR1 and CDR2: SGHTA and FQGNSA. This chain's CDR3 is CASSLVQGNTEAFF. In DNA form, the CDR3 reads TGTGCCAGCAGCTTAGTACAGGGTAACACTGAAGCTTTCTTT.

The chain joins TRBV19 to TRBJ2-1, with D perhaps TRBD1 (6 bases). The CDR3 totals 14 residues. Looked up from germline, CDR1 is LNHDA and CDR2 is SQIVND (reference sequence). The V end was cut by 5 bases, the J end by 3 bases, with 11 bases between. DNA for the CDR3: TGTGCCAGTAGTCCCGGGACATACTACAATGAGCAGTTCTTC. Translating gives CASSPGTYYNEQFF. Together with reference TRBV19 and TRBJ2-1, the CDR3 gives the full variable domain: DGGITQSPKYLFRKEGQNVTLSCEQNLNHDAMYWYRQDPGQGLRLIYYSQIVNDFQKGDIAEGYSVSREKKESFPLTVTSAQKNPTAFYLCASSPGTYYNEQFFGPGTRLTVL.

The chain recombines TRBV27 with TRBJ1-5; TRBD1 is a possible D gene (5 bases). The CDR3 length is 15 residues. CDR1 is MNHEY and CDR2 is SMNVEV in the germline V gene (reference sequence). V was shortened by 7 bases and J by 2 bases, with 15 bases between the two germline ends. CDR3 nucleotide sequence: TGTGCCAGCACCCTCCGGGGGGGTCGCAATCAGCCCCAGCATTTT. Translation: CASTLRGGRNQPQHF.

This rearrangement joins TRBV7-9 to TRBJ1-2; 7 bases are shared with TRBD1. The ends lost 5 bases at V and 4 bases at J; junction bases unmatched: 10. This CDR3 region has 15 residues. CDR1 SEHNR and CDR2 FQNEAQ come from the germline V gene (reference sequence). CDR3 protein: CASSPRQGLIYGYTF. CDR3 sequence (DNA): TGTGCCAGCAGCCCACGACAGGGTCTGATCTATGGCTACACCTTC.

The rearrangement links TRBV27 to TRBJ1-4, with TRBD1 matching over 10 bases. The V gene's germline CDR1 is MNHEY and CDR2 SMNVEV (reference sequence). J lost 7 bases, V lost 0 bases, and 2 bases had no gene match. The CDR3 contains 15 residues. This chain's CDR3 is CASSLSWDRGEKLFF. CDR3 coding DNA: TGTGCCAGCAGTTTATCCTGGGACAGGGGTGAAAAACTGTTTTTT.

V is TRBV10-2 and J is TRBJ1-3; 7 bases map to TRBD1. The V gene end was trimmed by 4 bases and the J gene end by 0 bases; junction bases not matched to a gene: 6. The CDR3 runs 16 residues. Germline CDR1 WSHSY, CDR2 SAAADI. The CDR3 DNA sequence: TGCGCCAGCAGTGTTCACAGGGGTAGCTCTGGAAACACCATATATTTT. It encodes CASSVHRGSSGNTIYF.

This clone has only one observation. V is TRBV19 and J is TRBJ2-3, with D unclear. V was pared by 6 bases and J by 1 base, with 32 bases between. The germline V gene encodes CDR1 LNHDA and CDR2 SQIVND (reference sequence). The CDR3 has 21 amino acids. CDR3 in amino acids: CASSKTEVSKPSVSRTDTQYF. CDR3 in DNA: TGTGCCAGTAGCAAGACCGAGGTCTCCAAACCTTCGGTTTCCCGCACAGATACGCAGTATTTT.

The V gene is TRBV18, the J gene TRBJ2-7; 7 nucleotides line up with TRBD1. Unmatched junction bases numbered 6, after V lost 2 bases and J lost 5 bases. This CDR3 has 14 amino acids. Germline V gene lookup returns CDR1 KGHSH and CDR2 LQKENI. The CDR3 DNA is TGTGCCAGCTCACCAGCAGACAGGGTCCACGAGCAGTACTTC. Amino acid sequence: CASSPADRVHEQYF.